This T cell receptor (beta chain) was identified during a study of blood T cell repertoires in COVID-19. Turning to the study itself: The samples span acute and convalescent COVID-19 from the United States, Italy and Spain. T cells, B-cell-depleted T cells, or PBMCs provided the cDNA or gDNA that served as material.

The CDR3 runs to 16 residues. The germline V gene has CDR1 SGHNT and CDR2 YENEEA. V was clipped by 5 bases and J by 5 bases, with 19 bases between them. In the original processing: Amplification with reference gene primers provided the estimates of nucleated cell counts. Clones were sequenced by immunoSEQ multiplex PCR, and TCRdb holds only the in-frame ones, with some missing. V and J calls and clone size are copied from that table; D and trimming were computed from the DNA. The table records more than 250,000 clones, roughly 83% of them present only once. The receptor's source is a woman in her forties or fifties with acute or convalescent COVID-19. This chain joins TRBV11-3 and TRBJ2-1, with D possibly matching TRBD2 (6 bases). Sequenced input: peripheral blood. CDR3 nucleotide sequence: TGTGCCAGCAGCCCAAGGGGTCTAGCGAACAACAATGAGCAGTTCTTC. Protein sequence: CASSPRGLANNNEQFF.